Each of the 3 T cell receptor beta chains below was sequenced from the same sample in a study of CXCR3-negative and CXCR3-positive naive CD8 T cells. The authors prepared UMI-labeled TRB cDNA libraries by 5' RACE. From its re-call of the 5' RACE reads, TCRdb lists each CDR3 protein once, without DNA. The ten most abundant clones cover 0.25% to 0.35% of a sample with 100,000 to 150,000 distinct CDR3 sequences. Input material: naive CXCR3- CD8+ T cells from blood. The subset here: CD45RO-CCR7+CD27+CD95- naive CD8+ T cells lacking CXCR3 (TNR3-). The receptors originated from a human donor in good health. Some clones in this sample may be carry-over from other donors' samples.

This CDR3 reads CASSFRDRGADTQYF. This chain links TRBV4-1 with TRBJ2-3; with no DNA, the TCRdb D assignment of TRBD1 cannot be verified. CDR3 length equals 15 residues. The germline gives CDR1 MGHRA, CDR2 YSYEKL.

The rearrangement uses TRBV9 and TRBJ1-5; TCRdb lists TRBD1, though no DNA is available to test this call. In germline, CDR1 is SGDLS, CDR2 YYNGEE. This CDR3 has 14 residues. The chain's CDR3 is CASSAGDRDQPQHF.

The CDR3 sequence is CASSFLSGQGATNEKLFF. This chain uses TRBV12-3 or TRBV12-4 with TRBJ1-4; TCRdb's assignment of TRBD1 cannot be checked, as there is no DNA. The CDR3 is 18 residues long.